The present TCR beta chain was sequenced within a study of control samples from healthy donors and cancer patients. Germline V lookup: CDR1 KGHDR, CDR2 SFDVKD. The germline V and J ends were trimmed by 3 bases and 1 base, with 16 bases remaining between them. The CDR3 consists of 17 residues. TCRdb's table, derived via immunoSEQ multiplex PCR, lists solely in-frame clones and lacks some. This sample has 78,000 or so clones, with about 88% found just once. The sample consisted of blood. This clonotype was obtained from a woman in her forties or fifties in good health. This chain links TRBV24-1 with TRBJ2-3; D is perhaps TRBD2 (5 bases). Written as DNA, the CDR3 is TGTGCCACCAGTGATGGGGAACTACCGGAGGGCACAGATACGCAGTATTTT. Translation: CATSDGELPEGTDTQYF.